The present T cell receptor beta chain was sequenced within a study of radiation and T cells in renal cell carcinoma. This clone was found a few times. Its antigen remains unknown. Only in-frame clones appear in the TCRdb table, and some are missing; sequencing was by immunoSEQ multiplex PCR. The sample has tens of thousands of clones; about 80% are singletons. The CDR3 extends over 13 amino acids. V lost 6 bases, J lost 4 bases, and 12 bases lay in between. Germline V CDR1 and CDR2: MDHEN, SYDVKM. Regarding the study as a whole: From baseline, blood top tumor clonotypes peaked at 2 weeks post-radiation.

As for time point: blood 2 weeks post-SBRT. Specified treatment: 15 Gy SBRT to primary tumor, nephrectomy 4 weeks later. The V and J genes are TRBV28 and TRBJ1-2; no definite D call. Sequenced here: blood, sampled from a patient whose treatment included radiotherapy and nephrectomy. This clonotype was sampled from a woman in her seventies with renal cell carcinoma. CDR3 amino acids: CASSFTSGYGYTF. The CDR3 DNA reads TGTGCCAGCAGCTTTACTTCGGGCTATGGCTACACCTTC.